Listed below are T cell receptor beta chains from one sample, sequenced in a study of neoadjuvant nivolumab and ipilimumab in lung cancer. This table comes from immunoSEQ multiplex PCR, and its TCRdb copy is limited to in-frame clones, with some not included. The profile covers over 5,500 clones, with approximately 65% appearing a single time and about 14% taken by the ten largest. The material sequenced was tumor tissue, taken after neoadjuvant nivolumab, alone or with ipilimumab, at or shortly before surgery. The receptors derive from an adult with non-small cell lung cancer. Both conserved end residues are part of each CDR3. D genes are given only for firm matches. Clone size, where shown, is once, few, many, or a class for clones that have expanded.

D | size | J | V | CDR3 | DNA
NA | NA | TRBJ2-7 | TRBV4-2 | CASSQDGGITGVMAYEQYF | TGTGCCAGCAGCCAAGATGGGGGGATTACAGGGGTTATGGCCTACGAGCAGTACTTC
NA | NA | TRBJ2-7 | TRBV9 | CASSPQVEGEQYF | TGTGCCAGCAGCCCCCAGGTCGAGGGCGAGCAGTACTTC
TRBD1 | NA | TRBJ2-1 | TRBV7-3 | CASSSGQAGSYNEQFF | TGTGCCAGCAGCTCCGGACAGGCCGGTTCCTACAATGAGCAGTTCTTC
NA | once | TRBJ2-3 | TRBV5-1 | CASSLGSGKGTDTQYF | TGCGCCAGCAGCTTGGGTAGCGGCAAAGGCACAGATACGCAGTATTTT
NA | NA | TRBJ2-6 | TRBV30 | CAWSVPRFSSGANVLTF | TGTGCCTGGAGTGTACCGCGCTTCAGCTCTGGGGCCAACGTCCTGACTTTC
TRBD2 | NA | TRBJ2-3 | TRBV6-1 | CASIVAGASTDTQYF | TGTGCCAGCATCGTAGCGGGAGCTAGCACAGATACGCAGTATTTT
NA | NA | TRBJ2-5 | TRBV6-8 | CASSEILGPKYF | TGTGCCAGCAGTGAGATCCTCGGCCCTAAGTACTTC
TRBD1 | NA | TRBJ2-1 | TRBV19 | CASSAKVWTGYNEQFF | TGTGCCAGTAGTGCAAAAGTTTGGACAGGTTACAATGAGCAGTTCTTC
NA | medium-sized | TRBJ2-7 | TRBV11-2 | CASSLVAGYEQYF | TGTGCCAGCAGCTTAGTGGCGGGGTACGAGCAGTACTTC
NA | NA | TRBJ2-1 | TRBV6-5 | CASSPDNYNEQFF | TGTGCCAGCAGTCCAGATAACTACAATGAGCAGTTCTTC
NA | NA | TRBJ1-4 | TRBV7-6 | CASSLGASNEKLFF | TGTGCCAGCAGCTTAGGGGCCTCTAACGAAAAACTGTTTTTT
NA | few | TRBJ2-5 | TRBV7-2 | CASSLGGTARRETQYF | TGTGCCAGCAGCTTGGGTGGGACTGCCCGTCGGGAGACCCAGTACTTC
TRBD2 | NA | TRBJ2-1 | TRBV28 | CASSTLAGINEQFF | TGTGCCAGCAGTACTCTAGCGGGTATCAATGAGCAGTTCTTC
NA | NA | TRBJ1-2 | TRBV30 | CALYLAANYGYTF | TGTGCCTTGTACTTGGCAGCTAACTATGGCTACACCTTC
TRBD1 | NA | TRBJ1-1 | TRBV7-3 | CASSSGQGREAFF | TGTGCCAGCAGCTCTGGACAGGGGCGTGAAGCTTTCTTT
TRBD1 | medium-sized | TRBJ1-4 | TRBV10-1 | CASTGTGQGGEKLFF | TGCGCCAGCACCGGAACCGGACAGGGAGGTGAAAAACTGTTTTTT
NA | NA | TRBJ1-5 | TRBV19 | CASSIGVINQPQHF | TGTGCCAGTAGTATTGGGGTTATCAATCAGCCCCAGCATTTT
NA | NA | TRBJ2-3 | TRBV7-3 | CASSLMGAKGDTQYF | TGTGCCAGCAGCTTAATGGGGGCAAAAGGAGATACGCAGTATTTT
NA | NA | TRBJ2-3 | TRBV2 | CASSESGFTDTQYF | TGTGCCAGCAGTGAATCGGGGTTCACAGATACGCAGTATTTT
TRBD2 | NA | TRBJ2-2 | TRBV11-3 | CASSSTSGKTGELFF | TGTGCCAGCAGCTCAACTAGCGGGAAGACCGGGGAGCTGTTTTTT
TRBD2 | NA | TRBJ2-2 | TRBV11-2 | CASSFGQRGGELFF | TGTGCCAGCAGCTTCGGTCAGCGGGGCGGGGAGCTGTTTTTT
TRBD2 | NA | TRBJ2-5 | TRBV28 | CASLDEEGLALQETQYF | TGTGCCAGCCTAGATGAGGAGGGACTAGCACTTCAAGAGACCCAGTACTTC
NA | NA | TRBJ2-2 | TRBV7-8 | CASSPRSRGELFF | TGTGCCAGCAGCCCCCGGAGTAGGGGGGAGCTGTTTTTT
NA | NA | TRBJ2-7 | TRBV7-8 | CASSLRLVGYEQYF | TGTGCCAGCAGCCTACGACTAGTGGGCTACGAGCAGTACTTC
NA | NA | TRBJ1-1 | TRBV19 | CASSGREGEAFF | TGTGCCAGTAGTGGGCGTGAGGGTGAAGCTTTCTTT
TRBD2 | NA | TRBJ2-1 | TRBV5-5 | CASSPNLAVSSYNEQFF | TGTGCCAGCAGCCCGAACCTAGCGGTAAGCTCCTACAATGAGCAGTTCTTC
NA | medium-sized | TRBJ1-1 | TRBV10-3 | CAISEDNTEAFF | TGTGCCATCAGTGAGGACAACACTGAAGCTTTCTTT
NA | medium-sized | TRBJ1-5 | TRBV6-1 | CASSVTANQPQHF | TGTGCCAGCAGTGTGACAGCCAATCAGCCCCAGCATTTT
TRBD1 | large | TRBJ2-2 | TRBV27 | CASSSHGQGFNTGELFF | TGTGCCAGCAGTTCCCACGGACAGGGGTTCAACACCGGGGAGCTGTTTTTT
TRBD2 | once | TRBJ2-3 | TRBV6-1 | CASEGTSGILYTQYF | TGTGCCAGCGAGGGGACTAGCGGGATACTTTATACGCAGTATTTT
NA | NA | TRBJ1-1 | TRBV11-2 | CASSSSTRRAEAFF | TGTGCCAGCAGTTCGTCAACCCGCCGAGCTGAAGCTTTCTTT